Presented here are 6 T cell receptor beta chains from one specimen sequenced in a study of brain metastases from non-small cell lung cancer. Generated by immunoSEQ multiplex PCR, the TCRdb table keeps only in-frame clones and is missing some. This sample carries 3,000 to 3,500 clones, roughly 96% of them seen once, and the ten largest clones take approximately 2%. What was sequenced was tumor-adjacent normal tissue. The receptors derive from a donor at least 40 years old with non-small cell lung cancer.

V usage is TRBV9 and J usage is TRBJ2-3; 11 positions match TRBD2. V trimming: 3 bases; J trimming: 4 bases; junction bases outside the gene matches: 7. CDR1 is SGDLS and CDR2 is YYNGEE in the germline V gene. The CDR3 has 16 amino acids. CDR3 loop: CASSGQTSGKSDTQYF. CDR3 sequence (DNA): TGTGCCAGCAGCGGACAGACTAGCGGGAAATCAGATACGCAGTATTTT.

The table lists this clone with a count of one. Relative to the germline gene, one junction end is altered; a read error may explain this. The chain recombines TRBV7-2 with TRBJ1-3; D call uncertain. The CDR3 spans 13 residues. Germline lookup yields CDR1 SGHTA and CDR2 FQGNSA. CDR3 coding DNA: TGTGCCAGCTGCTTGAGCTCTGGAAACACCATATATTTT. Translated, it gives CASCLSSGNTIYF.

CDR3 loop: CASSSLGRIYGYTF. The DNA of the CDR3 is TGTGCCAGCAGTTCATTGGGACGGATCTATGGCTACACCTTC. The rearrangement links TRBV27 to TRBJ1-2; perhaps TRBD1 as D (5 bases). Trimming pared 4 bases from V and 4 bases from J, leaving 13 bases between. The CDR3 runs 14 residues. CDR1 is MNHEY and CDR2 is SMNVEV in the germline V gene (reference sequence).

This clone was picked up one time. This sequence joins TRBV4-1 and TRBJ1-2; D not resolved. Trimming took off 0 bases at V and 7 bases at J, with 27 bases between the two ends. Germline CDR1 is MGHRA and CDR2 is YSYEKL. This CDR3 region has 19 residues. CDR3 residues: CASSQDNPEWVGSRPGYTF. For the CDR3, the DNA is TGCGCCAGCAGCCAAGATAACCCGGAATGGGTGGGAAGCCGGCCTGGCTACACCTTC.

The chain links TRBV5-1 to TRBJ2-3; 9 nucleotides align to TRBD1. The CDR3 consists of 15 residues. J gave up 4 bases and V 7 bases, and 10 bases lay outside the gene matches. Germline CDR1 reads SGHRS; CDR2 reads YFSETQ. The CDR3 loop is CASYLGTGWADTQYF. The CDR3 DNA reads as TGCGCCAGCTACTTGGGGACAGGGTGGGCAGATACGCAGTATTTT.

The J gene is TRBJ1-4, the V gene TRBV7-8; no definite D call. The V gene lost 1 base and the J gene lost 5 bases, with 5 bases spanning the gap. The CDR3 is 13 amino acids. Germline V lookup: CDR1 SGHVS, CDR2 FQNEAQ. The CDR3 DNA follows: TGTGCCAGCAGCTTAGGGAAAAATGAAAAACTGTTTTTT. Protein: CASSLGKNEKLFF.